This T cell receptor beta chain was sequenced during a study of shared T cell receptors in the human thymus. This clone was detected only a few times. Measured with immunoSEQ multiplex PCR; TCRdb has only the in-frame clones, and not every one. The sample carries roughly 500,000 clones, around 78% recorded once. This same sample was also taken into another study, of human thymus T cells. This second study notes: Healthy Finnish infants undergoing corrective surgery for congenital heart defects were used as donors. Resections from corrective heart surgery provided thymus tissue. The authors found apparently biased V and J gene usage in thymic and blood repertoires. Highly overlapping thymic repertoires in unrelated individuals were reported by related research.

The TCR originated in a boy under two years old with a congenital heart defect. Material: thymocytes.

This chain's CDR3 is CASSWDRGQGETQYF. The CDR3 DNA reads as TGTGCCAGCAGCTGGGACAGGGGGCAGGGAGAGACCCAGTACTTC. The chain carries TRBV13 and TRBJ2-5; 12 bases align to TRBD1. Trimming at V came to 4 bases and at J to 4 bases, leaving 4 bases not matched to a gene. Germline values: CDR1 PRHDT, CDR2 FYEKMQ (reference sequence). The CDR3 covers 15 residues.